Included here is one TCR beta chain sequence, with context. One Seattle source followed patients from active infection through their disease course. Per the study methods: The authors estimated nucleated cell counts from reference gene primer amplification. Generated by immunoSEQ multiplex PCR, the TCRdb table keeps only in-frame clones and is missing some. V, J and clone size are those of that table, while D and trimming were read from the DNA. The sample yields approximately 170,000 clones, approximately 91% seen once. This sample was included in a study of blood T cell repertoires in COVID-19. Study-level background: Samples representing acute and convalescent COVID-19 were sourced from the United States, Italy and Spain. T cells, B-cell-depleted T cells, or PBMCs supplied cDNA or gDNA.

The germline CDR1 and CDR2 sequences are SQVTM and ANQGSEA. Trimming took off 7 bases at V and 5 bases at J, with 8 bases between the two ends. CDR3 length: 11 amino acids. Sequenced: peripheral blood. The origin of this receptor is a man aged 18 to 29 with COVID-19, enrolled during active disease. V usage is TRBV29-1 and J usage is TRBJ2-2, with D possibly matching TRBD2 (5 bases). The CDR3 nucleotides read TGCAGCGCCGGGATAACCGGGGAGCTGTTTTTT. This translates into CSAGITGELFF.